Below, one T cell receptor beta chain is given with its context. The data derive from a study of cytomegalovirus exposure and HLA in healthy donors. Primers: 60 Vbeta forward and 13 Jbeta reverse. Only in-frame clones appear in the TCRdb table, and some are missing; sequencing was by immunoSEQ multiplex PCR. The repertoire includes roughly 200,000 clones, roughly 80% of them detected once, and around 2.6% sits in the top ten. Germline V gene data show CDR1 as DFQATT and CDR2 as SNEGSKA (reference sequence). CDR3 length: 11 amino acids. Between the trimmed V and J ends, which lost 5 bases and 9 bases, there was a span of 11 bases.

The source of this sequence is a female donor in good health and CMV-seronegative. This chain links TRBV20-1 with TRBJ2-1; TRBD2 might be the D (6 bases). Specimen: PBMCs. The CDR3 spells CSAWEAGEQFF. CDR3 coding DNA: TGCAGTGCTTGGGAAGCGGGTGAGCAGTTCTTC.